This TCR beta chain was retrieved from a study of OX40 agonist ivuxolimab in advanced cancers. For this clone: Its antigen is unidentified.

Samples of blood were obtained at baseline, on cycle 4 day 1, and on cycle 7 day 1. Libraries were prepared by immunoSEQ multiplex PCR; TCRdb keeps only in-frame clonotypes and omits some of them. The sample records about 100,000 clones, just over 90% being singletons. V lost 0 bases to trimming and J lost 7 bases, with 14 bases between them. CDR3 size: 14 residues. From germline, CDR1 is SGHKS and CDR2 YYEKEE (reference sequence). Notes on the study in general: Antigen specificity remained undetermined for the expanded peripheral T cells. Clonal expansion by week 6 occurred in CD4+ and CD8+ blood T cells (at 0.1 to 3.0 mg/kg).

Sequences were derived from CD4+ or CD8+ T cells sorted from blood, sampled in a trial of the OX40 agonist ivuxolimab. The sequence was collected from an adult with an advanced solid tumor such as melanoma, head and neck, liver or kidney cancer. The chain combines TRBV5-5 with TRBJ2-7; a weak D match, TRBD2 (6 bases). The chain's CDR3 is CASSLAGRGGEQYF. CDR3 in DNA: TGTGCCAGCAGCTTGGCCGGAAGGGGAGGTGAGCAGTACTTC. The full variable domain, its missing parts supplied by reference TRBV5-5 and TRBJ2-7, is DAGVTQSPTHLIKTRGQQVTLRCSPISGHKSVSWYQQVLGQGPQFIFQYYEKEERGRGNFPDRFSARQFPNYSSELNVNALLLGDSALYLCASSLAGRGGEQYFGPGTRLTVT.